This is a list of T cell receptor beta chains from one sample in a study of blood T cell repertoires in COVID-19. Some clones are missing from TCRdb's copy, which holds only in-frame ones; the method was immunoSEQ multiplex PCR. There are around 500,000 clones in the sample; approximately 88% occur only once, and 1.5% to 2% lies in the top ten. Material for sequencing was PBMCs or T cells enriched from blood (not recorded which). The source is a woman between 40 and 55 years old who had recovered from COVID-19. The CDR3 runs from the conserved cysteine through the conserved F or W. A D gene is named only where the DNA matches it firmly. Clone size, where shown, is once, few, many, or a class for clones that have expanded.

d_gene,v_gene,abundance,j_gene,CDR3nt,CDR3aa
-,TRBV18,-,TRBJ1-1,TGTGCCAGCTCTCAACAGGTGAACACTGAAGCTTTCTTT,CASSQQVNTEAFF
TRBD1,TRBV10-3,-,TRBJ2-1,TGTGCCACTGAGGACAGGGTCGCAATGGCCGCTAGCAATGAGCAGTTCTTC,CATEDRVAMAASNEQFF
TRBD1,TRBV11-3,-,TRBJ2-2,TGTGCCAGCAGCCGAACCGGGACAGGGAGCACCGGGGAGCTGTTTTTT,CASSRTGTGSTGELFF
-,TRBV9,-,TRBJ1-3,TGTGCCAGCAGCGCCGGGACGGGACTCTCTGGAAACACCATATATTTT,CASSAGTGLSGNTIYF
TRBD2,TRBV6-5,once,TRBJ2-4,TGTGCCAGCAGACCCGGACTAGCGGGATACATTCAGTACTTC,CASRPGLAGYIQYF
TRBD1,TRBV18,-,TRBJ1-2,TGTGCCAGCTCAACAAGGGACAGGAACTATGGCTACACCTTC,CASSTRDRNYGYTF
TRBD1,TRBV7-2,-,TRBJ2-5,TGTGCCAGCAGCTTATATCAGGGGGTAGACCAAGAGACCCAGTACTTC,CASSLYQGVDQETQYF
-,TRBV7-2,-,TRBJ1-2,TGTGCCAGCAGCTTAGTAGCGGGGAATGGCTACACCTTC,CASSLVAGNGYTF
-,TRBV14,-,TRBJ2-3,TGTGCCAGCAGCCAAGAAGGGGTGTCAGATACGCAGTATTTT,CASSQEGVSDTQYF
TRBD2,TRBV13,-,TRBJ2-1,TGTGCCAGCAGCTTGGGACTAGATATTGGTGAGCAGTTCTTC,CASSLGLDIGEQFF
-,TRBV5-6,-,TRBJ1-2,TGTGCCAGCAGCTTGGTCGGGACACCCACTAACTATGGCTACACCTTC,CASSLVGTPTNYGYTF
TRBD1,TRBV4-3,-,TRBJ1-5,TGCGCCAGCAGCCAAACAGGGGAAAGCTATCAGCCCCAGCATTTT,CASSQTGESYQPQHF
TRBD2,TRBV5-1,once,TRBJ2-3,TGCGCCAGCAGCTGGCGGGGGGCTAGCGGGTTGGATACGCAGTATTTT,CASSWRGASGLDTQYF
-,TRBV19,-,TRBJ1-1,TGTGCCAGTAGCGACACAGTGAACACTGAAGCTTTCTTT,CASSDTVNTEAFF
-,TRBV3-1/TRBV3-2,-,TRBJ2-7,TGTGCCAGCAGCCAAGATTGGGTTAGCGCCTACGAGCAGTACTTC,CASSQDWVSAYEQYF
-,TRBV7-8,-,TRBJ1-3,TGTGCCAGCAGCTTAGGAGGGCTTCTATCTGGAAACACCATATATTTT,CASSLGGLLSGNTIYF
TRBD1,TRBV6-1,-,TRBJ1-5,TGTGCCAGCAGTGAGGGTGGAGGACAGGGGGTGTATCAGCCCCAGCATTTT,CASSEGGGQGVYQPQHF
TRBD1,TRBV11-3,-,TRBJ1-6,TGTGCCAGCAGCTTTGACAGGGATTCACCCCTCCACTTT,CASSFDRDSPLHF
-,TRBV19,-,TRBJ1-1,TGTGCCAGTAGTATGGGGGCAGGGGCCTTTCCTTCGTCAGCTTTCTTT,CASSMGAGAFPSSAFF
-,TRBV10-3,few,TRBJ1-3,TGTGCCATCAATGCGGCGGACTCTGGAAACACCATATATTTT,CAINAADSGNTIYF
-,TRBV10-3,-,TRBJ2-3,TGTGCCATCACCGGCGGAGCCACAGATACGCAGTATTTT,CAITGGATDTQYF
TRBD1,TRBV29-1,-,TRBJ1-1,TGCAGCGGGAGGACAGGCAGGGGCACTGAAGCTTTCTTT,CSGRTGRGTEAFF
-,TRBV30,-,TRBJ1-6,TGTGCCTGGACAGGGGTCCTGGGCTCACCCCTCCACTTT,CAWTGVLGSPLHF
TRBD1,TRBV11-2,-,TRBJ2-1,TGTGCCAGCAGCTTAATGACAGGGGACAATGAGCAGTTCTTC,CASSLMTGDNEQFF
TRBD1,TRBV7-9,-,TRBJ2-1,TGTGCCAGCAGCTCCCGATTACAGGGGGCGGCCTACAATGAGCAGTTCTTC,CASSSRLQGAAYNEQFF
TRBD1,TRBV2,-,TRBJ2-7,TGTGCCGGGACAGGGGGCAGCGACGAGCAGTACTTC,CAGTGGSDEQYF
TRBD1,TRBV5-1,-,TRBJ1-1,TGCGCCAGCAGCTCCGACAGGGCCACTGAAGCTTTCTTT,CASSSDRATEAFF
-,TRBV11-2,-,TRBJ2-1,TGTGCCAGCAGCTCCCATCCAGGTTCCCCTCACAATGAGCAGTTCTTC,CASSSHPGSPHNEQFF
TRBD1,TRBV5-8,-,TRBJ2-7,TGTGCCAGCAGCTTGGAAGGGACAGGGGAGGTCCGGGAGTACTTC,CASSLEGTGEVREYF
TRBD1,TRBV15,-,TRBJ1-1,TGTGCCACCAGCAGAGGAGTTGGGACAGCCGGGGATTGGCCTGAAGCTTTCTTT,CATSRGVGTAGDWPEAFF
-,TRBV27,-,TRBJ2-2,TGTGCTACCGCTAGCCCATGGAACACCGGGGAGCTGTTTTTT,CATASPWNTGELFF
-,TRBV7-7,-,TRBJ2-1,TGTGCTAGCAGCTTAGAAGCCCACAATGAGCAGTTCTTC,CASSLEAHNEQFF
-,TRBV3-1/TRBV3-2,-,TRBJ1-6,TGTGCCAGCAGCCCCACGGAGGATTCACCCCTCCACTTT,CASSPTEDSPLHF
-,TRBV6-1,-,TRBJ2-5,TGTGCCAGCAGTGACAGCCAAGAGACCCAGTACTTC,CASSDSQETQYF
-,TRBV19,-,TRBJ1-2,TGTGCCAGTAGCGCGCCACAGGGTTTATATGGCTACACCTTC,CASSAPQGLYGYTF
TRBD1,TRBV5-1,-,TRBJ1-2,TGCGCCAGCAACACGGGACAGGGGACCTATGGCTACACCTTC,CASNTGQGTYGYTF
TRBD1,TRBV27,-,TRBJ2-2,TGTGCCAGCAGTTTAACACAGGGGGCGCGGACCGGGGAGCTGTTTTTT,CASSLTQGARTGELFF
TRBD2,TRBV14,once,TRBJ2-3,TGTGCCAGCAGCTACGGAGGGACTATTGAGGGCACAGATACGCAGTATTTT,CASSYGGTIEGTDTQYF
-,TRBV7-2,-,TRBJ1-5,TGTGCCAGCAGCCCTACATCAGGGACCCAGCATTTT,CASSPTSGTQHF
-,TRBV19,-,TRBJ1-6,TGTGCCAGTAGTATCGCGCGGTATAATTCACCCCTCCACTTT,CASSIARYNSPLHF
-,TRBV7-2,few,TRBJ2-1,TGTGCCAGCAGCATCTCCTCGAGCTCCTACAATGAGCAGTTCTTC,CASSISSSSYNEQFF
-,TRBV5-1,-,TRBJ2-1,TGCGCCAGCAGCGGGTACAGGGAAAGCTCCTACAATGAGCAGTTCTTC,CASSGYRESSYNEQFF
TRBD2,TRBV7-9,-,TRBJ2-5,TGTGCCAGCAGCTACCAAGCGGGAAAGCGTGCACGGACCCAGTACTTC,CASSYQAGKRARTQYF
TRBD1,TRBV5-8,many,TRBJ1-3,TGTGCCAGCAGCTTCGGGGGCCGGGACAGGAGCTCTGGAAACACCATATATTTT,CASSFGGRDRSSGNTIYF
TRBD1,TRBV28,-,TRBJ1-2,TGTGCCAGCACCACCGGGACAGGGATCAATGGCTACACCTTC,CASTTGTGINGYTF
TRBD2,TRBV13,-,TRBJ2-2,TGTGCCAGCAGCAAGACTAGCGGGAAGCCCGGGGAGCTGTTTTTT,CASSKTSGKPGELFF
-,TRBV7-2,-,TRBJ1-1,TGTGCCAGCAGCTTAAGACCGGGTTTAAACACTGAAGCTTTCTTT,CASSLRPGLNTEAFF
TRBD1,TRBV19,-,TRBJ2-2,TGTGCCAGTAGGGACAGGGGCTCGATGATCGGGGAGCTGTTTTTT,CASRDRGSMIGELFF
-,TRBV6-5,-,TRBJ1-2,TGTGCCAGCAGTCCCTACGGGGTGGGCTATGGCTACACCTTC,CASSPYGVGYGYTF
TRBD1,TRBV27,-,TRBJ1-2,TGTGCCAGCACTCACAGGGGTCTGGGCGGCTACACCTTC,CASTHRGLGGYTF
TRBD2,TRBV7-2,-,TRBJ2-7,TGTGCCAGCAGCTTAGACGTGGGGCGGGGGTCCTACGAGCAGTACTTC,CASSLDVGRGSYEQYF
-,TRBV21-1,-,TRBJ1-2,TGTGCCAGCAGCAAAGAGGGAGCAGAGGTTATTCTGTATGGCTACACCTTC,CASSKEGAEVILYGYTF
-,TRBV14,-,TRBJ2-7,TGTGCCAGCAGCCCACAGGTTAGCTCCTACGAGCAGTACTTC,CASSPQVSSYEQYF
TRBD2,TRBV15,-,TRBJ2-3,TGTGCCACCAGCAGGCTCTATAGCGGGGGAGCCACAGATACGCAGTATTTT,CATSRLYSGGATDTQYF
-,TRBV11-2,-,TRBJ1-1,TGTGCCAGCAGCTTATGGGGGGAGAACACTGAAGCTTTCTTT,CASSLWGENTEAFF